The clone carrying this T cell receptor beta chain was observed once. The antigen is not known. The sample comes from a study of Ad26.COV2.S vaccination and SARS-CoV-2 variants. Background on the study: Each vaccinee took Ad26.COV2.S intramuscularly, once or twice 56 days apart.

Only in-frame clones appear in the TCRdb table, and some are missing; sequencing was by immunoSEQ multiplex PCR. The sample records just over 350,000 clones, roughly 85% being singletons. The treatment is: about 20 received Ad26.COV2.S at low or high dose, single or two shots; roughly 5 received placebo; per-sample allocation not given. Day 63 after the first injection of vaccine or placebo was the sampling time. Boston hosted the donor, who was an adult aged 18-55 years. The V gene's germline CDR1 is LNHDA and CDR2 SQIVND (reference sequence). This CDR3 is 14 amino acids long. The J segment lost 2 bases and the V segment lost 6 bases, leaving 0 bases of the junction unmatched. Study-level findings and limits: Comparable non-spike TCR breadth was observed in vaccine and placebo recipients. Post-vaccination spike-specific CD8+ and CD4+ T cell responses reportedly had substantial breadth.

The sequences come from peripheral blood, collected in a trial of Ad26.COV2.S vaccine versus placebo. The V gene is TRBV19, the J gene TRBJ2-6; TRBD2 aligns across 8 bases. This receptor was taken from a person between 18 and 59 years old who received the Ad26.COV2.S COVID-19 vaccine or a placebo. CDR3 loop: CASRAGAGANVLTF. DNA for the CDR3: TGTGCCAGTAGAGCGGGAGCTGGGGCCAACGTCCTGACTTTC.